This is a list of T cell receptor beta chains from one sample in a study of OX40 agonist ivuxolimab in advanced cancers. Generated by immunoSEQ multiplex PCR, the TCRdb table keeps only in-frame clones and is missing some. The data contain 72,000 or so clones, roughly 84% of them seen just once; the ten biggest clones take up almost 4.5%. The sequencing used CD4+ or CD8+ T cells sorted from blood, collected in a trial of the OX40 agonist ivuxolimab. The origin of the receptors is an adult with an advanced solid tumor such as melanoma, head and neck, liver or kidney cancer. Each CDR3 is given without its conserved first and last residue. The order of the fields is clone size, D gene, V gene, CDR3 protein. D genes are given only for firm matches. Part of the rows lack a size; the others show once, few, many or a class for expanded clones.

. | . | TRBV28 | ASSPYHGAGGEQY
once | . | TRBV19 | ASTSVRTSGEFPIETQY
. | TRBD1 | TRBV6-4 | ASSRRMDRAGTGELF
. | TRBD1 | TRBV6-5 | ASRRDRYFGYT
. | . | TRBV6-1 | ASKTDVYQPQH
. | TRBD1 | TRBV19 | ASSTFTGGAFAGSTDTQY
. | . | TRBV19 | ASSHPRGMATDTQY
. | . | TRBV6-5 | ASWTANQPQH
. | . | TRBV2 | ASSETGWGGGYT
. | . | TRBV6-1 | ASSFSSETQY
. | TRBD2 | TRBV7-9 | ASSSRTSGLKYQETQY
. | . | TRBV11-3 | ASSSRGGADTQY
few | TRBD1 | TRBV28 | ASRLGTANTEAF
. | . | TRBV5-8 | ASSRLGLGAEKLF
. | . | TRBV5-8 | ASSWDSYNEQF
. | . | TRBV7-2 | ASTPDSNYGYT
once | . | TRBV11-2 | ASSLRGEGQETQY
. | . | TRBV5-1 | ASSRLGTATDTQY
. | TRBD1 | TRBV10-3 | AISERQGAGELF
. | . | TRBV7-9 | ASSSGSGSYEQY
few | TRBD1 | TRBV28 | ASWRTGGYQPQH
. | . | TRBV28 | ASSLKSGPLSYEQY
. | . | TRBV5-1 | ASSGTGELF